Listed here are 27 T cell receptor beta chains from one sample, sequenced in a study of OX40 agonist ivuxolimab in advanced cancers. Produced via immunoSEQ multiplex PCR; TCRdb's table is partial and in-frame only. This table has roughly 67,000 clones, around 79% appearing once. Sample: CD4+ or CD8+ T cells sorted from blood, taken in a trial of the OX40 agonist ivuxolimab. The receptors stem from an adult with an advanced solid tumor such as melanoma, head and neck, liver or kidney cancer.

The genes are TRBV7-3 and TRBJ2-1, with 9 nucleotides matching TRBD2. The V segment lost 2 bases and the J segment 7 bases; nucleotides outside the gene matches: 3. The CDR3 runs to 14 residues. Germline V gene sequence: CDR1 SGHTA, CDR2 FQGTGA. The CDR3, as DNA: TGTGCCAGCAGCTTAGCGGCGGGAGGGAATGAGCAGTTCTTC. This sequence encodes CASSLAAGGNEQFF.

The V and J genes are TRBV11-2 and TRBJ2-6; tentatively, D is TRBD2 (6 bases). Per the germline V gene, CDR1 is SGHAT and CDR2 is FQNNGV. Trimming cost V 6 bases and J 2 bases, with 20 bases left between them. The CDR3 extends over 18 amino acids. The CDR3 reads CASSSSTEGWAGANVLTF. The DNA of the CDR3 is TGTGCCAGCAGTTCATCCACGGAGGGATGGGCTGGGGCCAACGTCCTGACTTTC.

The chain couples TRBV5-1 to TRBJ2-7; D might be TRBD1 (6 bases). Looked up from germline, CDR1 is SGHRS and CDR2 is YFSETQ. The CDR3 runs 14 residues. Trimming stripped 3 bases from V and 2 bases from J, with 12 bases between. The DNA of the CDR3 is TGCGCCAGCAGCTCGACAGGTATTGCCTACGAGCAGTACGTC. Protein sequence: CASSSTGIAYEQYV.

This clone was observed a few times. This chain connects TRBV7-8 to TRBJ1-1; D call uncertain. CDR1 is SGHVS and CDR2 is FQNEAQ in the germline V gene. V was cut by 3 bases and J by 3 bases, with 8 bases left in between. CDR3 length equals 13 residues. The CDR3 region has the DNA TGTGCCAGCAGCTTTCTCGGGGACACTGAAGCTTTCTTT. Residues: CASSFLGDTEAFF. The complete variable domain, with remaining parts taken from reference TRBV7-8 and TRBJ1-1, reads GAGVSQSPRYKVAKRGQDVALRCDPISGHVSLFWYQQALGQGPEFLTYFQNEAQLDKSGLPSDRFFAERPEGSVSTLKIQRTQQEDSAVYLCASSFLGDTEAFFGQGTRLTVV.

The chain carries TRBV7-9 and TRBJ2-5; D is perhaps TRBD1 (5 bases). V was cut by 5 bases and J by 5 bases, with 18 bases left in between. This CDR3 has 15 residues. Germline V gene sequence: CDR1 SEHNR, CDR2 FQNEAQ (reference sequence). The CDR3 spells CASSPPNWGWETQYF. As DNA, the CDR3 is TGTGCCAGCAGCCCCCCAAACTGGGGCTGGGAGACCCAGTACTTC.

The chain couples TRBV10-1 to TRBJ2-1; D is uncertain. V gave up 6 bases and J gave up 0 bases, with 9 bases separating them. The CDR3 sequence is 14 residues long. Germline V gives CDR1 WNHNN, CDR2 SYGVQD (reference sequence). The CDR3 reads CASSDSVSYNEQFF. Written as DNA, the CDR3 is TGCGCCAGCAGCGACTCCGTCTCCTACAATGAGCAGTTCTTC.

This rearrangement joins TRBV28 to TRBJ1-4; possible D gene TRBD1, 6 bases. The germline CDR1 and CDR2 sequences are MDHEN and SYDVKM. This CDR3 has 14 amino acids. Trimming took 5 bases from V and 4 from J, leaving 11 bases between them. The CDR3 DNA reads as TGTGCCAGCAGTCCAGGGGAACTTAATGAAAAACTGTTTTTT. Translating it yields CASSPGELNEKLFF.

The V and J genes are TRBV28 and TRBJ2-7; possible D gene TRBD1, 6 bases. V was trimmed by 7 bases and J by 1 base, leaving 11 bases between them. CDR3 length: 13 amino acids. The germline CDR1 and CDR2 sequences are MDHEN and SYDVKM. The CDR3 is CASKRGGSYEQYV. The CDR3 nucleotides read TGTGCCAGCAAACGAGGGGGATCCTACGAGCAGTACGTC.

The chain combines TRBV2 with TRBJ2-3; 7 bases map to TRBD1. V shed 6 bases, J shed 4 bases, and the junction held 10 bases outside the gene matches. Germline assignment: CDR1 SNHLY and CDR2 FYNNEI. This CDR3 is built from 15 residues. The CDR3 DNA reads TGTGCCAGCAGCTTACAGGGGATTAAGGCAGATACGCAGTATTTT. This encodes CASSLQGIKADTQYF.

The CDR3 is CASSQAPGLDTGELFF. The CDR3 nucleotides are TGCGCCAGCAGCCAAGCTCCCGGGTTGGACACCGGGGAGCTGTTTTTT. This sequence joins TRBV4-3 and TRBJ2-2; D not resolved. From germline, CDR1 is LGHNA and CDR2 YSLEER. There are 16 residues in the CDR3. V shed 1 base and J shed 3 bases, with 12 bases lying between them.

The chain has TRBV9 and TRBJ2-3, with TRBD2 matching 10 bases. Trimming took 4 bases from V and 2 from J; bases not matched to a gene: 7. Germline CDR1 reads SGDLS; CDR2 reads YYNGEE. The CDR3 contains 16 residues. In nucleotides, the CDR3 is TGTGCCAGCAGCCGATATAGCGGGGGGTACACAGATACGCAGTATTTT. Translating gives CASSRYSGGYTDTQYF.

This clone was detected only once. The gene calls are TRBV2 and TRBJ2-2, with D uncertain. The germline gives CDR1 SNHLY, CDR2 FYNNEI. The ends were cut back, 1 base at V and 4 bases at J, with 10 bases in the middle. CDR3 length: 15 amino acids. DNA of the CDR3: TGTGCCAGCAGTGAAGAAAGGGCGACCACCGGGGAGCTGTTTTTT. It translates to CASSEERATTGELFF.

The rearrangement joins TRBV15 to TRBJ1-2, with TRBD1 matching 8 bases. V lost 5 bases to trimming and J lost 7 bases; unmatched junction nucleotides: 6. The CDR3 has 13 amino acids. Per germline, CDR1 LNHNV and CDR2 YYDKDF (reference sequence). DNA of the CDR3: TGTGCCACCAGCGCCCAGGGGGCTGTTGGCTACACCTTC. It encodes CATSAQGAVGYTF.

The chain employs TRBV2 and TRBJ2-7; D is undetermined. The V gene's germline CDR1 is SNHLY and CDR2 FYNNEI. Between the trimmed V and J ends, which lost 2 bases and 3 bases, there was a span of 11 bases. The CDR3 is 14 residues long. For the CDR3, the DNA is TGTGCCAGCAGTGAATCGCCGGCTGGCTACGAGCAGTACTTC. It encodes CASSESPAGYEQYF.

V usage is TRBV9 and J usage is TRBJ2-1; the match to TRBD2 covers 8 bases. Per germline, CDR1 SGDLS and CDR2 YYNGEE. The CDR3 is made up of 16 amino acids. The junction had 15 bases not matched to a gene; V was cut back by 7 bases and J by 6 bases. This CDR3 is CASGAGGVSSANEQFF. CDR3 nucleotide sequence: TGTGCCAGCGGGGCGGGAGGTGTCAGCTCTGCCAATGAGCAGTTCTTC.

The rearrangement uses TRBV6-6 and TRBJ1-3, with unresolved D. The ends were cut back, 2 bases at V and 0 bases at J, with 5 bases in the middle. Germline CDR1 and CDR2: MNHNY and SVGAGI (reference sequence). This CDR3 is built from 14 residues. The CDR3 nucleotides read TGTGCCAGCAGTTACACAAGCTCTGGAAACACCATATATTTT. This gives the protein CASSYTSSGNTIYF.

The rearrangement links TRBV4-3 to TRBJ1-1; D is uncertain. Per the germline V gene, CDR1 is LGHNA and CDR2 is YSLEER. The V and J ends lost 4 bases and 5 bases respectively, with 14 bases between them. This CDR3 has 14 residues. The CDR3 is CASSPRADETEAFF. In DNA, the CDR3 is TGCGCCAGCAGCCCCCGTGCAGATGAAACTGAAGCTTTCTTT.

The CDR3 DNA is TGTGCCAGCAGCTTCGACATGAACACTGAAGCTTTCTTT. Translation gives CASSFDMNTEAFF. The chain links TRBV5-4 to TRBJ1-1; D is unresolved. CDR1 SGHNT and CDR2 YYREEE come from the germline V gene (reference sequence). The V and J ends lost 2 bases and 0 bases respectively, with 5 bases between them. The CDR3 sequence is 13 residues long.

This sequence joins TRBV7-3 and TRBJ2-6; 10 positions agree with TRBD1. The trim removed 5 bases at V and 3 bases at J, leaving 10 bases unmatched. There are 18 residues in the CDR3. Germline CDR1 is SGHTA and CDR2 is FQGTGA. The CDR3 DNA is TGTGCCAGCAGCACTATGGGACAGGGGATTGGTGGGGCCAACGTCCTGACTTTC. Translating it yields CASSTMGQGIGGANVLTF.

V gene TRBV28 combines with J gene TRBJ1-2, with TRBD1 matching over 9 bases. There are 14 residues in the CDR3. The ends lost 2 bases at V and 7 bases at J; junction bases unmatched: 5. Looked up from germline, CDR1 is MDHEN and CDR2 is SYDVKM. The CDR3 protein is CASSLGTGGSGYTF. CDR3 DNA sequence: TGTGCCAGCAGTTTAGGTACAGGGGGCTCTGGCTACACCTTC.

This rearrangement joins TRBV5-4 to TRBJ2-3, with 9 bases fitting TRBD2. V trimming: 3 bases; J trimming: 4 bases; junction bases outside the gene matches: 9. There are 16 residues in the CDR3. CDR1 and CDR2 from the germline V gene are SGHNT and YYREEE (reference sequence). CDR3 DNA: TGTGCCAGCAGCTCTAGAGCGGGGGGCCGTCCAGATACGCAGTATTTT. Its translation: CASSSRAGGRPDTQYF.

The V and J genes are TRBV9 and TRBJ1-3; D is perhaps TRBD1 (6 bases). V lost 4 bases and J lost 4, with 12 bases in between. Germline-derived CDR1 and CDR2 are SGDLS and YYNGEE. The CDR3 totals 14 residues. The DNA for the CDR3 is TGTGCCAGCAGCCGACCTGGGGGCGGAAACACCATATATTTT. Translation gives CASSRPGGGNTIYF.

DNA for the CDR3: TGTGCCAGCAGCTTAATGAGGGGGACTCAAGAGACCCAGTACTTC. Translation gives CASSLMRGTQETQYF. This rearrangement joins TRBV7-2 to TRBJ2-5; D may match TRBD1 or TRBD2 (6 bases each). The germline V gene encodes CDR1 SGHTA and CDR2 FQGNSA. Trimming shortened V by 2 bases and J by 2 bases, and 12 bases separated the two germline ends. The CDR3 is made up of 15 amino acids.

The CDR3 coding sequence is TGTGCCAGCAGTACATGGACACAACCGGGGGAGCAGTTCTTC. It encodes CASSTWTQPGEQFF. The J gene is TRBJ2-1, the V gene TRBV6-6; D may match TRBD1 or TRBD2 (5 bases each). This CDR3 has 14 residues. Between the trimmed V and J ends, which lost 5 bases and 10 bases, there was a span of 18 bases. Germline V gene sequence: CDR1 MNHNY, CDR2 SVGAGI (reference sequence).

The chain is built from TRBV9 and TRBJ2-5, with 9 bases that match TRBD2. TRBJ2-7 explains the end of the DNA better; the J call may be wrong. This CDR3 region has 16 residues. Germline V lookup: CDR1 SGDLS, CDR2 YYNGEE. CDR3 DNA sequence: TGTGCCAGCAGCGTAGGCACGTCTAGCGGGGTCTACGAGCAGTACTTC. Translated: CASSVGTSSGVYEQYF.

For the CDR3, the DNA is TGTGCCAGCAGGGCCGGAGGGCCTCGCTACAATGAGCAGTTCTTC. Amino acids: CASRAGGPRYNEQFF. V is TRBV28 and J is TRBJ2-1; tentative D call: TRBD2 (6 bases). The V end was cut by 6 bases, the J end by 3 bases, with 15 bases between. Germline V gene sequence: CDR1 MDHEN, CDR2 SYDVKM. CDR3 size: 15 residues.

The genes are TRBV7-2 and TRBJ1-1; weak D call: TRBD1 (6 bases). Germline CDR1 is SGHTA and CDR2 is FQGNSA. Trimming shortened V by 5 bases and J by 8 bases, and 15 bases separated the two germline ends. The CDR3 has 13 amino acids. This CDR3 is CASSRMAGTEAFF. The CDR3 nucleotides are TGTGCCAGCAGCCGCATGGCGGGGACAGAAGCTTTCTTT.